These 4 T cell receptor beta chains share one sample of origin, sequenced in a study of OX40 agonist ivuxolimab in advanced cancers. TCRdb keeps only in-frame clones here, not all; method: immunoSEQ multiplex PCR. The sample yields 55,000 to 80,000 clones, approximately 92% seen once. The sample here was CD4+ or CD8+ T cells sorted from blood, taken in a trial of the OX40 agonist ivuxolimab. These receptor sequences come from an adult with an advanced solid tumor such as melanoma, head and neck, liver or kidney cancer.

The genes are TRBV6-1 and TRBJ2-1; D may be TRBD2 (6 bases). Germline CDR1 reads MNHNS; CDR2 reads SASEGT. The CDR3 runs to 15 residues. V was shortened by 2 bases and J by 5 bases, with 13 bases between the two germline ends. DNA for the CDR3: TGTGCCAGCAGTGAACTGACTAGATTCAACAATGAGCAGTTCTTC. Translating gives CASSELTRFNNEQFF.

The chain joins TRBV6-1 to TRBJ2-7; D may be TRBD1 (6 bases). Trimming left V 8 bases short and J 1 base short, with 18 bases between. The CDR3 consists of 15 residues. CDR1 MNHNS and CDR2 SASEGT come from the germline V gene. The CDR3 sequence is CASAPYGQGSYEQYF. DNA for the CDR3: TGTGCCAGCGCCCCCTACGGGCAGGGGTCCTACGAGCAGTACTTC.

This clone was found once. The rearrangement uses TRBV9 and TRBJ2-3; tentative D call: TRBD2 (6 bases). This CDR3 region has 16 residues. CDR1 is SGDLS, CDR2 YYNGEE, per germline. V lost 0 bases and J 1 base, leaving 12 bases between the germline ends. The CDR3 loop reads CASSVDFASGTDTQYF. The CDR3 DNA reads TGTGCCAGCAGCGTAGACTTCGCTAGCGGCACAGATACGCAGTATTTT. Combining the CDR3 with reference TRBV9 and TRBJ2-3 gives the whole variable domain DSGVTQTPKHLITATGQRVTLRCSPRSGDLSVYWYQQSLDQGLQFLIQYYNGEERAKGNILERFSAQQFPDLHSELNLSSLELGDSALYFCASSVDFASGTDTQYFGPGTRLTVL.

V gene TRBV6-1 combines with J gene TRBJ2-3; D is ambiguous. V lost 8 bases and J lost 2, with 8 bases in between. Germline CDR1 is MNHNS and CDR2 is SASEGT. The CDR3 runs to 12 residues. CDR3 sequence reads: CASRTTTDTQYF. The DNA of the CDR3 is TGTGCCAGCCGGACGACCACAGATACGCAGTATTTT.